Given below is one TCR beta chain in context. This record belongs to a study of blood T cell repertoires in COVID-19. Study at large: T cells, B-cell-depleted T cells, or PBMCs provided the cDNA or gDNA that served as material.

Measured with immunoSEQ multiplex PCR; TCRdb has only the in-frame clones, and not every one. The table records some 66,000 clones, about 86% of them present only once. CDR3 size: 16 residues. Per the germline V gene, CDR1 is MNHNY and CDR2 is SVGAGI (reference sequence). Trimming stripped 2 bases from V and 4 bases from J, with 15 bases between. Sequences were obtained from peripheral blood. The receptor was isolated from a middle-aged man with active COVID-19. V is TRBV6-6 and J is TRBJ1-3, with D possibly TRBD1 on 6 matching bases. The CDR3 reads CASSYGGGRWGNTIYF. In nucleotides, the CDR3 is TGTGCCAGCAGTTACGGCGGGGGGCGGTGGGGAAACACCATATATTTT.